This T cell receptor (beta chain) was profiled in a study of T cell changes during pregnancy in multiple sclerosis (dated by TCRdb to about 2019). The study in broad terms: The study examined how the T cell repertoire changed over the course of pregnancy in women with multiple sclerosis.

The CDR3 goes from the cysteine to the phenylalanine over 14 residues. Only the CDR3 region is kept as DNA, spanning 42 bases read in frame from base 1. In the germline V gene (reference sequence), CDR1 corresponds to MNHEY and CDR2 to SMNVEV. Relative to germline, V is 2 bases shorter and J is 4 bases shorter, with 9 bases between their ends. Points on this clone: The antigen this receptor binds is unknown. No quality values exist for individual bases; no much larger clone is one base distant.

Libraries came from the immunoSEQ multiplex PCR assay. The table was pulled from immuneACCESS by TCRdb, which kept in-frame rearrangements only. Such tables lose some clones; where checked, under half of the loss comes from unresolved V genes, and the rest has no known cause. The sample contains 45,000 to 60,000 clones, around 87% of them found a single time. More than 7.5% of the sample is taken by the ten largest. Source: CD8+ T cells from peripheral blood mononuclear cells, taken in the second trimester of pregnancy. The chain was built from TRBV27 and TRBJ1-3, with a weak D call of TRBD1 (5 bases match). The clonotype originates from a female donor with multiple sclerosis, enrolled in a pregnancy study. The DNA sequence follows: TGTGCCAGCAGTTTAAGGGGTGCCGGAAACACCATATATTTT. This is translated as CASSLRGAGNTIYF.